Presented here are 28 T cell receptor beta chains from one specimen sequenced in a study of cytomegalovirus exposure and HLA in healthy donors. Primers: 60 Vbeta forward and 13 Jbeta reverse. TCRdb's table, derived via immunoSEQ multiplex PCR, lists solely in-frame clones and lacks some. The sample has 53,000 or so clones. The specimen was PBMCs. These receptors all come from a man younger than 30 in good health and CMV-seropositive.

This sequence joins TRBV6-1 and TRBJ2-1; 10 bases align to TRBD2. CDR1 and CDR2 from the germline V gene are MNHNS and SASEGT. Losses at the gene ends were 4 bases for V and 9 bases for J; bases not matched to a gene: 9. The CDR3 length is 15 residues. CDR3 residues: CASSVPSGSWGEQFF. CDR3 in DNA: TGTGCCAGCAGTGTTCCTAGCGGGAGTTGGGGTGAGCAGTTCTTC.

The V call is TRBV6-5, the J call TRBJ1-1; D uncertain. CDR3 length equals 13 residues. Trimming took off 0 bases at V and 4 bases at J, with 6 bases between the two ends. From germline, CDR1 is MNHEY and CDR2 SVGAGI. In DNA form, the CDR3 reads TGTGCCAGCAGTTACTCTAAGAGCACTGAAGCTTTCTTT. Protein sequence: CASSYSKSTEAFF.

This chain links TRBV4-2 with TRBJ2-7, with 9 positions matching TRBD2. The CDR3 runs 15 residues. J was trimmed by 5 bases and V by 0 bases; bases with no gene match: 5. Germline CDR1 and CDR2: LGHNA and YNFKEQ. In DNA form, the CDR3 reads TGTGCCAGCAGCCAAGATTCTAGCGGGGTCGACGAGCAGTACTTC. This translates into CASSQDSSGVDEQYF.

The genes are TRBV28 and TRBJ1-2, with 11 nucleotides matching TRBD1. V gave up 1 base and J gave up 8 bases; unmatched junction bases: 6. Per germline, CDR1 MDHEN and CDR2 SYDVKM. This CDR3 comprises 15 residues. CDR3 residues: CASSLLGQGAQGYTF. DNA of the CDR3: TGTGCCAGCAGTTTATTAGGACAGGGGGCGCAGGGCTACACCTTC.

The rearrangement uses TRBV27 and TRBJ2-1; 7 positions agree with TRBD2. After removal of 5 bases from V and 7 bases from J, the junction contained 8 bases not matched to a gene. The CDR3 covers 14 residues. Germline V gene lookup returns CDR1 MNHEY and CDR2 SMNVEV (reference sequence). CDR3 in amino acids: CASSPRTSGNEQFF. DNA for the CDR3: TGTGCCAGCAGTCCCCGGACTAGTGGTAATGAGCAGTTCTTC.

This rearrangement joins TRBV5-1 to TRBJ2-2, with TRBD2 matching 9 bases. With 4 bases clipped from V and 5 bases from J, the junction kept 3 bases outside the gene matches. Per germline, CDR1 SGHRS and CDR2 YFSETQ. The CDR3 is 14 amino acids. The CDR3, as DNA: TGCGCCAGCAGCCAGACTAGCGGTACCGGGGAGCTGTTTTTT. This codes for CASSQTSGTGELFF.

The chain carries TRBV9 and TRBJ2-1, with TRBD1 matching 9 bases. The J segment lost 5 bases and the V segment lost 2 bases, leaving 5 bases of the junction unmatched. The CDR3 loop spans 15 amino acids. Germline-derived CDR1 and CDR2 are SGDLS and YYNGEE. CDR3 nucleotides: TGTGCCAGCAGCGTGGGACAGGGTTTCGACAATGAGCAGTTCTTC. Its protein product is CASSVGQGFDNEQFF.

V and J are TRBV7-9 and TRBJ2-7, with a tentative D call TRBD2 (6 bases). The length of the CDR3 is 14 residues. V was pared by 8 bases and J by 6 bases, with 20 bases between. The germline V gene encodes CDR1 SEHNR and CDR2 FQNEAQ (reference sequence). Written as DNA, the CDR3 is TGTGCCAGCTCAGCTTCGGGACTCCCCTCCGAGCAGTACTTC. Its translation is CASSASGLPSEQYF.

The V and J genes are TRBV29-1 and TRBJ2-2; 7 bases align to TRBD1. From germline, CDR1 is SQVTM and CDR2 ANQGSEA. J was trimmed by 3 bases and V by 8 bases; bases with no gene match: 9. This CDR3 comprises 14 residues. CDR3 sequence (DNA): TGCAGCTCAAGGGCCCAGGGGGACACCGGGGAGCTGTTTTTT. It codes for CSSRAQGDTGELFF.

The V and J genes are TRBV5-1 and TRBJ2-3; D gene uncertain. CDR3 length: 12 residues. Trimming removed 0 bases at V and 6 bases at J, with 5 bases between. Germline V gene data show CDR1 as SGHRS and CDR2 as YFSETQ. The CDR3 sequence is CASSLVEDTQYF. The CDR3 nucleotides read TGCGCCAGCAGCTTGGTGGAGGATACGCAGTATTTT.

The chain carries TRBV2 and TRBJ2-7; no clear D. V was shortened by 7 bases and J by 0 bases, with 13 bases between the two germline ends. CDR1 SNHLY and CDR2 FYNNEI come from the germline V gene. This CDR3 is 14 amino acids long. The CDR3 DNA follows: TGTGCCAGCAACAGAGAGCCCAACTCCTACGAGCAGTACTTC. This codes for CASNREPNSYEQYF.

The rearrangement uses TRBV7-7 and TRBJ2-1; 7 bases are shared with TRBD2. Trimming removed 5 bases from V and 4 bases from J; junction bases left unmatched: 11. Germline CDR1 and CDR2: SSHAT and FNYEAQ (reference sequence). This CDR3 region has 16 residues. For the CDR3, the DNA is TGTGCCAGCAGCCTCTCTAGCGGTCCTATATACAATGAGCAGTTCTTC. Translating it yields CASSLSSGPIYNEQFF.

The rearrangement links TRBV6-5 to TRBJ1-2; D is ambiguous. From germline, CDR1 is MNHEY and CDR2 SVGAGI. The CDR3 is made up of 13 amino acids. V was cut by 2 bases and J by 5 bases, with 9 bases left in between. CDR3 loop: CASSYAARYGYTF. The CDR3, as DNA: TGTGCCAGCAGTTACGCAGCCAGGTATGGCTACACCTTC.

The chain couples TRBV30 to TRBJ2-3; possible D gene TRBD2, 6 bases. This CDR3 comprises 14 residues. Deletions cut 8 bases from V and 6 bases from J, with 21 bases between. Looked up from germline, CDR1 is GTSNPN and CDR2 is SVGIG (reference sequence). CDR3 DNA sequence: TGTGCCCAAGATCCAGAAGGGGCGGGGGATACGCAGTATTTT. As protein: CAQDPEGAGDTQYF. Based on the CDR3 plus reference TRBV30 and TRBJ2-3, the full variable domain is SQTIHQWPATLVQPVGSPLSLECTVEGTSNPNLYWYRQAAGRGLQLLFYSVGIGQISSEVPQNLSASRPQDRQFILSSKKLLLSDSGFYLCAQDPEGAGDTQYFGPGTRLTVL.

The chain is built from TRBV2 and TRBJ2-3, with TRBD2 identical over 8 bases. Germline V gene data show CDR1 as SNHLY and CDR2 as FYNNEI. This CDR3 spans 13 amino acids. Trimming at V came to 6 bases and at J to 4 bases, leaving 3 bases not matched to a gene. This chain's CDR3 is CASRGTSSDTQYF. CDR3 nucleotides: TGTGCCAGCAGGGGGACTAGTTCAGATACGCAGTATTTT.

The rearrangement links TRBV19 to TRBJ2-5; TRBD1 matches 7 bases. The CDR3 consists of 14 residues. The V segment lost 9 bases and the J segment 5 bases; nucleotides outside the gene matches: 12. Germline-derived CDR1 and CDR2 are LNHDA and SQIVND (reference sequence). CDR3 nucleotides: TGTGCCAGGCCAGAGAGGGGGCTAGGGGAGACCCAGTACTTC. Residues: CARPERGLGETQYF. Using reference TRBV19 and TRBJ2-5 for the parts outside the CDR3, the full variable domain is DGGITQSPKYLFRKEGQNVTLSCEQNLNHDAMYWYRQDPGQGLRLIYYSQIVNDFQKGDIAEGYSVSREKKESFPLTVTSAQKNPTAFYLCARPERGLGETQYFGPGTRLLVL.

This sequence joins TRBV7-2 and TRBJ2-2; TRBD2 matches at 7 bases. V shed 5 bases and J 3 bases; nucleotides not matched to a gene: 6. Germline loops: CDR1 SGHTA, CDR2 FQGNSA. CDR3 size: 15 residues. CDR3 amino acids: CASSPDGLDTGELFF. CDR3 nucleotides: TGTGCCAGCAGCCCCGACGGACTAGACACCGGGGAGCTGTTTTTT.

The V and J genes are TRBV5-4 and TRBJ2-7, with TRBD1 as a possible D gene (6 bases). The CDR3 contains 17 residues. Germline-derived CDR1 and CDR2 are SGHNT and YYREEE (reference sequence). V lost 4 bases to trimming and J lost 3 bases, with 23 bases between them. CDR3 sequence: CASSQDSGHHADYEQYF. The CDR3 coding sequence is TGTGCCAGCAGCCAAGATTCGGGACACCACGCGGACTACGAGCAGTACTTC.

V and J are TRBV7-8 and TRBJ2-7; 7 bases match TRBD2. The ends lost 0 bases at V and 4 bases at J; junction bases unmatched: 3. There are 14 residues in the CDR3. The germline CDR1 and CDR2 sequences are SGHVS and FQNEAQ. In DNA, the CDR3 is TGTGCCAGCAGCTTAGCGGCGGGAGCATACGAGCAGTACTTC. Protein sequence: CASSLAAGAYEQYF.

The V gene is TRBV2, the J gene TRBJ2-2; the match to TRBD2 covers 7 bases. The CDR3 sequence is 17 residues long. Germline values: CDR1 SNHLY, CDR2 FYNNEI. With 3 bases clipped from V and 6 bases from J, the junction kept 13 bases outside the gene matches. CDR3: CASSDSYRGGSPGELFF. The CDR3 nucleotides are TGTGCCAGCAGTGACTCTTATCGGGGAGGGTCCCCCGGGGAGCTGTTTTTT.

The chain joins TRBV7-9 to TRBJ2-7, with D uncertain. CDR1 is SEHNR, CDR2 FQNEAQ, per germline (reference sequence). The CDR3 loop spans 15 amino acids. The V end lost 5 bases, the J end lost 0 bases, and 14 bases lay between the germline ends. CDR3 residues: CASSPPTMSSYEQYF. In DNA form, the CDR3 reads TGTGCCAGCAGCCCCCCTACCATGAGCTCCTACGAGCAGTACTTC.

The genes are TRBV5-1 and TRBJ2-7; a weak D match, TRBD2 (5 bases). Germline CDR1 reads SGHRS; CDR2 reads YFSETQ. Trimming shortened V by 0 bases and J by 3 bases, and 19 bases separated the two germline ends. The CDR3 contains 17 residues. The CDR3 DNA reads as TGCGCCAGCAGCTTGGCGGGGAGATCCTACGCCTTCTACGAGCAGTACTTC. This gives the protein CASSLAGRSYAFYEQYF.

The rearrangement uses TRBV29-1 and TRBJ2-4; tentative D call: TRBD2 (6 bases). V lost 4 bases and J 8 bases, leaving 15 bases between the germline ends. CDR1 and CDR2 from the germline V gene are SQVTM and ANQGSEA. The CDR3 is 13 amino acids. CDR3: CSVGVAERDIQYF. DNA of the CDR3: TGCAGCGTTGGGGTAGCGGAGAGGGACATTCAGTACTTC.

The chain employs TRBV5-1 and TRBJ2-1; D perhaps matches TRBD1 (5 bases). V was shortened by 1 base and J by 6 bases, with 11 bases between the two germline ends. Germline V CDR1 and CDR2: SGHRS, YFSETQ. The CDR3 spans 14 residues. CDR3 bases: TGCGCCAGCAGCTTGAGGGGCAGAGGCAATGAGCAGTTCTTC. Its protein is CASSLRGRGNEQFF.

The CDR3 bases are TGTGCCAGCAGCTTCGGCAGGGGGCTAGATACGCAGTATTTT. Encoded protein: CASSFGRGLDTQYF. The chain uses TRBV5-4 and TRBJ2-3; 8 nucleotides agree with TRBD1. V was pared by 2 bases and J by 5 bases, with 4 bases of the junction left unmatched. CDR3 length: 14 residues. Germline values: CDR1 SGHNT, CDR2 YYREEE (reference sequence).

V gene TRBV11-1 combines with J gene TRBJ2-5; the match to TRBD1 covers 11 bases. The DNA end is a closer match to TRBJ2-7, so the J assignment may be wrong. CDR3 length equals 14 residues. Germline CDR1 reads SGHAT; CDR2 reads FQDESV (reference sequence). CDR3 loop: CASSKDRGPHEQYF. Written as DNA, the CDR3 is TGTGCCAGCAGCAAGGACAGGGGGCCACACGAGCAGTACTTC.

V and J are TRBV6-6 and TRBJ2-1; D is ambiguous. Trimming left V 6 bases short and J 7 bases short, with 4 bases between. Per germline, CDR1 MNHNY and CDR2 SVGAGI (reference sequence). This CDR3 comprises 10 residues. The CDR3 sequence: CASRYNEQFF. CDR3 in DNA: TGTGCCAGCAGATATAATGAGCAGTTCTTC.

The V call is TRBV7-8, the J call TRBJ1-2; 7 bases are shared with TRBD1. CDR1 is SGHVS, CDR2 FQNEAQ, per germline. The CDR3 is made up of 14 amino acids. Trimming cost V 5 bases and J 4 bases; bases outside gene matches: 7. In DNA, the CDR3 is TGTGCCAGCAGCCGACTAGGGGGCGGCTATGGCTACACCTTC. Translated: CASSRLGGGYGYTF.